This T cell receptor beta chain comes out of a study of T cells in Graves' hyperthyroidism and ophthalmopathy. In the case of this clonotype: Antigen specificity is unknown.

The CDR3 regions of TCR beta were amplified from RNA transcripts. With the HTBI primer set, the TCR CDR3 went through a first round of RT-PCR. One entry per CDR3 protein results from TCRdb running MiXCR on the multiplex PCR reads. The table shows 500,000 to 550,000 distinct CDR3 sequences, with roughly 21% occurring only once. A Clinical Activity Score of at least 3, a NOSPECS grade of at least 4 and a duration under 3 months were recorded in the ophthalmopathy patients. Cells are PBMCs isolated from approximately 9.2 ml of fresh blood. General study points: Separation of ophthalmopathy from stable hyperthyroidism was achieved by a 13 V-J model. Onset of ophthalmopathy came a median approximately 6.9 months after the model predicted it.

Germline V lookup: CDR1 SGHRS, CDR2 YFSETQ. The CDR3 is 15 amino acids. Trimming took 6 bases from V and 9 from J; bases not matched to a gene: 8. The chain carries TRBV5-1 and TRBJ2-1, with TRBD2 matching over 14 bases. The clonotype comes from a middle-aged man with Graves' ophthalmopathy. The sample consisted of blood. The CDR3 region is CASTTGLAGEGEQFF. In nucleotides, the CDR3 is TGCGCCAGCACCACGGGACTAGCGGGAGAAGGTGAGCAGTTCTTC.